The 13 T cell receptor beta chains listed next were all sequenced from one sample in a study of blood T cell repertoires in COVID-19. Measured with immunoSEQ multiplex PCR; TCRdb has only the in-frame clones, and not every one. This table holds about 280,000 clones, under 90% found once. Sequencing used PBMCs or T cells enriched from blood (not recorded which). These receptors originate from a woman aged 60-70 years who had recovered from COVID-19.

The V call is TRBV7-9, the J call TRBJ1-2; D not resolved. Trimming pared 2 bases from V and 5 bases from J, leaving 12 bases between. The germline V gene encodes CDR1 SEHNR and CDR2 FQNEAQ (reference sequence). The CDR3 contains 14 residues. For the CDR3, the DNA is TGTGCCAGCAGCTTAAATCTAGACGGTTATGGCTACACCTTC. Translated: CASSLNLDGYGYTF.

The chain couples TRBV7-2 to TRBJ2-1, with 12 bases identical to TRBD2. V lost 5 bases, J lost 1 base, and 0 bases stayed unmatched. The germline V gene encodes CDR1 SGHTA and CDR2 FQGNSA. CDR3 size: 15 residues. The CDR3 reads CASSTSGRSYNEQFF. The CDR3 nucleotides are TGTGCCAGCAGCACTAGCGGGAGGTCCTACAATGAGCAGTTCTTC. Combining the CDR3 with reference TRBV7-2 and TRBJ2-1 gives the whole variable domain GAGVSQSPSNKVTEKGKDVELRCDPISGHTALYWYRQSLGQGLEFLIYFQGNSAPDKSGLPSDRFSAERTGGSVSTLTIQRTQQEDSAVYLCASSTSGRSYNEQFFGPGTRLTVL.

Concerning this clone itself: The identical CDR3 is also encoded by other nucleotide sequences in the sample. The J gene is TRBJ2-7, the V gene TRBV5-1, with D perhaps TRBD1 (5 bases). This CDR3 region has 14 residues. V dropped 0 bases and J dropped 3 bases, with 10 bases sitting between them. Germline CDR1 SGHRS, CDR2 YFSETQ. Written as DNA, the CDR3 is TGCGCCAGCAGCTTGGGGCAGGGTGGCTACGAGCAGTACTTC. Its protein is CASSLGQGGYEQYF.

The chain has TRBV2 and TRBJ1-2; no reliable D call. Trimming took off 1 base at V and 3 bases at J, with 3 bases between the two ends. The CDR3 is made up of 12 amino acids. Germline lookup yields CDR1 SNHLY and CDR2 FYNNEI. CDR3 sequence: CASSEGDYGYTF. CDR3 in DNA: TGTGCCAGCAGTGAAGGAGACTATGGCTACACCTTC.

The CDR3 sequence is CATSESARDTGELFF. DNA for the CDR3: TGTGCCACCAGTGAATCTGCGAGGGACACCGGGGAGCTGTTTTTT. The genes are TRBV24-1 and TRBJ2-2; tentatively, D is TRBD2 (5 bases). The CDR3 totals 15 residues. V gave up 4 bases and J gave up 3 bases, with 11 bases separating them. Germline CDR1 is KGHDR and CDR2 is SFDVKD.

The CDR3, as DNA: TGCGCCAGCAACTGGGCAGGGGCCTACAATGAGCAGTTCTTC. Amino acid sequence: CASNWAGAYNEQFF. The rearrangement links TRBV5-1 to TRBJ2-1, with D possibly matching TRBD1 (6 bases). From germline, CDR1 is SGHRS and CDR2 YFSETQ. V was pared by 6 bases and J by 2 bases, with 12 bases between. There are 14 residues in the CDR3. The full variable domain, in which reference TRBV5-1 and TRBJ2-1 provide the parts outside the CDR3, is KAGVTQTPRYLIKTRGQQVTLSCSPISGHRSVSWYQQTPGQGLQFLFEYFSETQRNKGNFPGRFSGRQFSNSRSEMNVSTLELGDSALYLCASNWAGAYNEQFFGPGTRLTVL.

CDR3 amino acids: CASSGTGSSYNEQFF. For the CDR3, the DNA is TGTGCCAGCAGTGGGACGGGGAGCTCCTACAATGAGCAGTTCTTC. The chain couples TRBV25-1 to TRBJ2-1, with D perhaps TRBD2 (5 bases). This CDR3 spans 15 amino acids. V was pared by 4 bases and J by 0 bases, with 10 bases between. In germline, CDR1 is MGHDK, CDR2 SYGVNS.

This chain links TRBV7-8 with TRBJ1-5; TRBD1 aligns across 9 bases. Germline V gene sequence: CDR1 SGHVS, CDR2 FQNEAQ. The J segment lost 6 bases and the V segment lost 2 bases, leaving 11 bases of the junction unmatched. The CDR3 runs 17 residues. The chain's CDR3 is CASSLPPGQGFSQPQHF. CDR3 in DNA: TGTGCCAGCAGCTTACCTCCGGGACAGGGTTTTTCTCAGCCCCAGCATTTT.

V and J are TRBV30 and TRBJ2-1; D might be TRBD2 (5 bases). Germline V gene data show CDR1 as GTSNPN and CDR2 as SVGIG (reference sequence). Trimming shortened V by 5 bases and J by 0 bases, and 14 bases separated the two germline ends. CDR3 size: 15 residues. In DNA, the CDR3 is TGTGCCTGGGAGACTACTAGTTCCTCCTACAATGAGCAGTTCTTC. Translation gives CAWETTSSSYNEQFF.

The genes are TRBV6-4 and TRBJ2-1, with 7 nucleotides matching TRBD2. Trimming cost V 8 bases and J 2 bases; bases outside gene matches: 9. Germline values: CDR1 MRHNA, CDR2 SNTAGT. This CDR3 contains 15 residues. CDR3 sequence (DNA): TGTGCCAGCTCCGTTCAGCGGGGTCCCTACAATGAGCAGTTCTTC. Translating it yields CASSVQRGPYNEQFF.

The chain joins TRBV5-4 to TRBJ2-7, with 11 bases that match TRBD1. This CDR3 is 14 amino acids long. After removal of 9 bases from V and 1 base from J, the junction contained 6 bases not matched to a gene. Germline-derived CDR1 and CDR2 are SGHNT and YYREEE (reference sequence). CDR3 residues: CATSRDRGSYEQYF. CDR3 in DNA: TGTGCCACCTCCCGGGACAGGGGGTCCTACGAGCAGTACTTC.

The V call is TRBV27, the J call TRBJ1-6, with D possibly matching TRBD1 (6 bases). The V end was cut by 8 bases, the J end by 7 bases, with 24 bases between. Germline values: CDR1 MNHEY, CDR2 SMNVEV (reference sequence). The CDR3 contains 17 residues. The CDR3 DNA follows: TGTGCCAGCCGAATCGGGGGGGGGCTACCCCTGAATTCACCCCTCCACTTT. It encodes CASRIGGGLPLNSPLHF.

V is TRBV3-1 (or the pseudogene TRBV3-2) and J is TRBJ1-2, with 8 bases lining up with TRBD1. This CDR3 region has 13 residues. Looked up from germline, CDR1 is LGHDT and CDR2 is YNNKEL (reference sequence). J gave up 7 bases and V 3 bases, and 4 bases lay outside the gene matches. CDR3 loop: CASSHPQGGGYTF. The DNA of the CDR3 is TGTGCCAGCAGCCACCCACAGGGGGGTGGCTACACCTTC.